The text below deals with one T cell receptor (beta chain). Its target is not known. Vbeta (60) and Jbeta (13) primers were used in the PCR. TCRdb keeps only in-frame clones here, not all; method: immunoSEQ multiplex PCR. The sample holds about 210,000 clones, about 80% seen once. This specimen comes from a study of cytomegalovirus exposure and HLA in healthy donors. As for the study in general: Early on, a data release was issued that held 80 million or so unique TCRs from HLA-typed donors. Study-level findings and limits: Reports showed the classifier diagnosing cytomegalovirus status with high specificity and sensitivity. The only immune exposure information that was available was CMV serostatus. In an earlier analysis, in roughly 600 donors, most V segments appeared productive either ~87% or ~30% of the time.

This CDR3 has 14 residues. Trimming took 1 base from V and 3 from J, leaving 7 bases between them. CDR1 and CDR2 (germline): SGHTA, FQGNSA. This clonotype was obtained from a woman between 45 and 60 years old in good health and CMV-seropositive. Sequenced sample: PBMCs. The gene calls are TRBV7-2 and TRBJ1-5; D is undetermined. This CDR3 reads CASSLGGNNQPQHF. The CDR3 DNA reads TGTGCCAGCAGCTTAGGAGGGAACAATCAGCCCCAGCATTTT.